This T cell receptor beta chain comes out of a study of blood T cell repertoires in COVID-19. In the study overall: Whether acute or convalescent, the COVID-19 samples came from the United States, Italy and Spain. Nucleic acid was either cDNA or gDNA, and it came from T cells, B-cell-depleted T cells, or PBMCs.

Trimming took off 5 bases at V and 3 bases at J, with 5 bases between the two ends. CDR3 length: 11 amino acids. The germline CDR1 and CDR2 sequences are WSHSY and SAAADI. As originally analysed: For nucleated cells, counts were estimated from reference gene primer amplification. Clones were read by immunoSEQ multiplex PCR, and TCRdb kept only the in-frame ones, dropping some. The D gene and trimming were derived from the DNA, and the V and J assignments and clone size from that table. Found here are around 100,000 clones, over 75% of them singletons; the top ten hold 32%. The clonotype comes from a woman over 75 with acute or convalescent COVID-19. The sample was peripheral blood. V is TRBV10-2 and J is TRBJ2-7; perhaps TRBD1 as D (5 bases). CDR3 DNA: TGCGCCAGCAGTAGGGGCTACGAGCAGTACTTC. As protein: CASSRGYEQYF.